A single sample gave rise to the 14 T cell receptor beta chains below, sequenced in a study of lymphopenia after photon versus proton radiotherapy. Sequenced by immunoSEQ multiplex PCR; TCRdb stores in-frame clones only, minus some. Among some 38,000 clones listed, roughly nine tenths were seen once. The sequences come from peripheral blood, collected from a patient treated with photon-based radiotherapy. The receptors originated from a man aged 55-75 years with cholangiocarcinoma.

The J gene is TRBJ1-4, the V gene TRBV7-9, with 7 bases fitting TRBD1. In germline, CDR1 is SEHNR, CDR2 FQNEAQ (reference sequence). Losses at the gene ends were 5 bases for V and 4 bases for J; bases not matched to a gene: 7. CDR3 length: 15 residues. CDR3 coding DNA: TGTGCCAGCAGCCCGTCAGGGGGGGTTAATGAAAAACTGTTTTTT. This codes for CASSPSGGVNEKLFF.

The V gene is TRBV7-6, the J gene TRBJ2-1; perhaps TRBD2 as D (7 bases). Germline V gives CDR1 SGHVS, CDR2 FNYEAQ. The CDR3 is made up of 16 amino acids. Trimming removed 0 bases from V and 6 bases from J, with 15 bases in between. Here the CDR3 reads CASSLAWRGHGNEQFF. The CDR3 coding sequence is TGTGCCAGCAGCTTAGCGTGGCGGGGGCACGGCAATGAGCAGTTCTTC.

This chain connects TRBV6-4 to TRBJ2-1, with 9 bases matching TRBD2. CDR1 and CDR2 from the germline V gene are MRHNA and SNTAGT. This CDR3 spans 15 amino acids. V was clipped by 4 bases and J by 8 bases; unmatched bases: 9. The CDR3 region is CASSVLAGSGYEQFF. The CDR3 DNA is TGTGCCAGCAGTGTTCTAGCGGGATCTGGGTATGAGCAGTTCTTC.

CDR3 amino acids: CASSLDHTEAFF. For the CDR3, the DNA is TGCGCCAGCAGCCTCGACCACACTGAAGCTTTCTTT. This rearrangement joins TRBV4-1 to TRBJ1-1, with D hard to call. The germline V and J ends were trimmed by 4 bases and 3 bases, with 6 bases remaining between them. The germline V gene has CDR1 MGHRA and CDR2 YSYEKL. The CDR3 has 12 residues.

This chain connects TRBV7-7 to TRBJ2-3; D is unresolved. The CDR3 extends over 13 amino acids. Germline V gene sequence: CDR1 SSHAT, CDR2 FNYEAQ (reference sequence). V was clipped by 5 bases and J by 4 bases, with 10 bases between them. The CDR3 sequence is CASSPPGADTQYF. The CDR3 bases are TGTGCCAGCAGCCCCCCTGGGGCAGATACGCAGTATTTT.

This chain joins TRBV4-3 and TRBJ2-2; 11 nucleotides match TRBD1. The CDR3 is made up of 18 amino acids. Germline assignment: CDR1 LGHNA and CDR2 YSLEER. The junction had 7 bases not matched to a gene; V was cut back by 0 bases and J by 4 bases. The CDR3 nucleotides read TGCGCCAGCAGCCAAGATGGGGGGACAGGGGGAATCACCGGGGAGCTGTTTTTT. It translates to CASSQDGGTGGITGELFF.

The CDR3 reads CASSLGGLVPQETQYF. For the CDR3, the DNA is TGTGCCAGCAGCCTAGGGGGACTAGTGCCCCAAGAGACCCAGTACTTC. The genes are TRBV27 and TRBJ2-5, with 8 bases identical to TRBD2. V shed 6 bases and J 1 base; nucleotides not matched to a gene: 10. Per germline, CDR1 MNHEY and CDR2 SMNVEV (reference sequence). The CDR3 covers 16 residues.

The chain links TRBV19 to TRBJ2-1; D uncertain. Germline V gives CDR1 LNHDA, CDR2 SQIVND (reference sequence). Trimming shortened V by 5 bases and J by 8 bases, and 7 bases separated the two germline ends. The CDR3 runs to 11 residues. The CDR3 DNA sequence: TGTGCCAGTAGTCACGCCTATGAGCAGTTCTTC. Translation: CASSHAYEQFF.

This clone was detected only once. The chain carries TRBV7-8 and TRBJ1-2; TRBD1 agrees at 8 bases. V lost 1 base and J lost 8; bases outside the gene matches: 0. Germline CDR1 reads SGHVS; CDR2 reads FQNEAQ. The CDR3 spans 12 residues. The CDR3 here is CASSLGTGGYTF. DNA of the CDR3: TGTGCCAGCAGCTTAGGGACAGGGGGCTACACCTTC.

The genes are TRBV19 and TRBJ2-1; no firm D call. The CDR3 sequence is 14 residues long. The V gene lost 5 bases and the J gene lost 4 bases, with 12 bases spanning the gap. Germline CDR1 and CDR2: LNHDA and SQIVND (reference sequence). This CDR3 is CASSSPGLYNEQFF. The CDR3 DNA sequence: TGTGCCAGTAGTTCCCCGGGCCTTTACAATGAGCAGTTCTTC.

This chain links TRBV4-2 with TRBJ1-1, with 9 bases lining up with TRBD1. V gave up 2 bases and J gave up 5 bases; unmatched junction bases: 15. Germline lookup yields CDR1 LGHNA and CDR2 YNFKEQ. This CDR3 is 18 amino acids long. CDR3 residues: CASSQLPGQGSGGTEAFF. CDR3 DNA: TGTGCCAGCAGCCAATTACCGGGACAGGGCTCCGGAGGGACTGAAGCTTTCTTT.

Only a few counts were recorded for this clone. The gene calls are TRBV7-2 and TRBJ1-6, with D unclear. Germline CDR1 and CDR2: SGHTA and FQGNSA. The CDR3 totals 13 residues. The ends were cut back, 1 base at V and 9 bases at J, with 7 bases in the middle. Here the CDR3 reads CASSLEAGSPLHF. The CDR3 DNA is TGTGCCAGCAGCTTAGAAGCTGGTTCACCCCTCCACTTT.

V is TRBV28 and J is TRBJ2-1; D uncertain. Germline V gene lookup returns CDR1 MDHEN and CDR2 SYDVKM. Trimming pared 0 bases from V and 5 bases from J, leaving 8 bases between. CDR3 length: 14 amino acids. The CDR3 loop reads CASSLWSSNNEQFF. CDR3 DNA: TGTGCCAGCAGTTTATGGTCCAGCAACAATGAGCAGTTCTTC. The full variable domain, its missing parts supplied by reference TRBV28 and TRBJ2-1, is DVKVTQSSRYLVKRTGEKVFLECVQDMDHENMFWYRQDPGLGLRLIYFSYDVKMKEKGDIPEGYSVSREKKERFSLILESASTNQTSMYLCASSLWSSNNEQFFGPGTRLTVL.

This chain connects TRBV2 to TRBJ2-3; 9 nucleotides line up with TRBD2. The CDR3 is 15 residues long. CDR1 is SNHLY and CDR2 is FYNNEI in the germline V gene. J gave up 6 bases and V 0 bases, and 4 bases lay outside the gene matches. CDR3 residues: CASSEAFAGGDTQYF. The CDR3 region has the DNA TGTGCCAGCAGTGAAGCATTCGCGGGAGGGGATACGCAGTATTTT.